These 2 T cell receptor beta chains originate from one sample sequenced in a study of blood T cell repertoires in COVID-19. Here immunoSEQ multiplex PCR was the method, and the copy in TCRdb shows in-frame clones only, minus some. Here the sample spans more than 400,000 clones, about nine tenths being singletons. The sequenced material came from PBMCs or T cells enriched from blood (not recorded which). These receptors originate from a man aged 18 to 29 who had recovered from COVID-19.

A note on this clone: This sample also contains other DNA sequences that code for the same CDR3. The DNA of the CDR3 is TGTGCCAGCAGCCAGGGCCACTCTGGAAACACCATATATTTT. It encodes CASSQGHSGNTIYF. The chain recombines TRBV3-1 (or the pseudogene TRBV3-2) with TRBJ1-3; no clear D gene. The CDR3 runs 14 residues. Trimming left V 3 bases short and J 0 bases short, with 6 bases between. Germline V gene data show CDR1 as LGHDT and CDR2 as YNNKEL (reference sequence).

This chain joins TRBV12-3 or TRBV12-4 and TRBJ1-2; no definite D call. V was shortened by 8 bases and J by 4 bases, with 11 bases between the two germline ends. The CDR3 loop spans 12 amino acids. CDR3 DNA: TGTGCCAGCGCAAGCTATGCCTATGGCTACACCTTC. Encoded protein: CASASYAYGYTF.